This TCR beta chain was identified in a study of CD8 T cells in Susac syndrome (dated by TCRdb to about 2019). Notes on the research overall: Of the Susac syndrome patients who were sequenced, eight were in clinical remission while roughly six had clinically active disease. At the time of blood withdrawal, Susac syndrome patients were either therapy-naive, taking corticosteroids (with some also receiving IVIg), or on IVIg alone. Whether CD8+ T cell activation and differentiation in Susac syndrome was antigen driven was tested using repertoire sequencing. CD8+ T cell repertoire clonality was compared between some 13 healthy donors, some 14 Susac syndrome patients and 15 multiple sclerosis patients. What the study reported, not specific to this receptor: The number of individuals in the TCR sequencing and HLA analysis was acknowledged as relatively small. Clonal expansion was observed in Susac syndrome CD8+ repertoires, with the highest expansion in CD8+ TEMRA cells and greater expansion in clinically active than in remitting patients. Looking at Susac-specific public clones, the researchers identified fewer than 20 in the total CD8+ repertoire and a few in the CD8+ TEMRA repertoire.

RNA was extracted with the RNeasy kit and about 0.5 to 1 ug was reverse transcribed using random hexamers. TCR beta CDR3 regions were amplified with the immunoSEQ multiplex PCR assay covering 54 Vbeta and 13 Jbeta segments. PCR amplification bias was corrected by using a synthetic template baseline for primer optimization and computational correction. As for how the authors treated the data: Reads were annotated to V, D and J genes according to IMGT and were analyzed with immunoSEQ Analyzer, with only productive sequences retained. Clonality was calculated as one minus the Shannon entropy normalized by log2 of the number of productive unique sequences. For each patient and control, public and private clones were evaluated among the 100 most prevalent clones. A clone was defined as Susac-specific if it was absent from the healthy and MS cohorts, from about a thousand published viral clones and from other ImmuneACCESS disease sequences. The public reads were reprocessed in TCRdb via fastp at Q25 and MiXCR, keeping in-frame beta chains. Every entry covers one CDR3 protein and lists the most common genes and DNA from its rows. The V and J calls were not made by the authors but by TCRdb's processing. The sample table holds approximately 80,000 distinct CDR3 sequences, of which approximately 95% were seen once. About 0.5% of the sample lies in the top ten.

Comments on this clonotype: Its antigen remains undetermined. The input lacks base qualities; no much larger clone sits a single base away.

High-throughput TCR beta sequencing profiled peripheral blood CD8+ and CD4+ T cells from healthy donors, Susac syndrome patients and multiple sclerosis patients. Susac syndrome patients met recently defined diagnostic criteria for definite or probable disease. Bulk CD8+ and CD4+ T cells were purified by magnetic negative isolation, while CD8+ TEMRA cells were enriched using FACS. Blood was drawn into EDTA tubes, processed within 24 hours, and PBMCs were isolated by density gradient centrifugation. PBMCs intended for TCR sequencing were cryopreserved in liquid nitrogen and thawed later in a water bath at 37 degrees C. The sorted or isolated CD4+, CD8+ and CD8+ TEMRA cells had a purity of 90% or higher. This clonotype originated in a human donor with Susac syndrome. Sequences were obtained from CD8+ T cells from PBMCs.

This receptor carries the CDR3 CASSLDVTGGQQETQYF. The sequenced DNA: TGCGCCAGCAGCTTGGATGTGACAGGGGGCCAACAAGAGACCCAGTACTTC. Recombination connected TRBV5-1 to TRBJ2-5; 10 bases in between match TRBD1. The CDR1 and CDR2 encoded by the germline V gene are SGHRS and YFSETQ. From the cysteine through the phenylalanine, the CDR3 covers 17 amino acids. Of all the DNA, just the CDR3 is kept, 51 bases in frame from base 1. Relative to germline, V is missing 0 bases and J is missing 2 bases, with 7 bases of the junction outside any gene match.